This T cell receptor (beta chain) was obtained from a study of blood T cells in healthy people across ages. Peripheral blood samples of 9.5 to 10 milliliters were drawn from each donor. Trimming stripped 3 bases from V and 4 bases from J, with 6 bases between. CDR1 and CDR2 (germline): DFQATT, SNEGSKA (reference sequence). The CDR3 extends over 11 amino acids. A second roughly 6 to 11 cycle PCR used barcoded and J-beta primers. Sequencing of every sample gave 3 million or more CDR3-containing paired-end reads. MiXCR, applied by TCRdb to the 5' RACE reads, yields one record per CDR3 protein. The sample holds approximately 770,000 distinct CDR3 sequences, nearly 60% seen once.

What was sequenced was blood. V usage is TRBV20-1 and J usage is TRBJ1-2, with no clear D. The TCR was taken from a man aged 30 to 39 in good health. The CDR3 DNA follows: TGCAGTGCTAGTACAGCCTATGGCTACACCTTC. This translates into CSASTAYGYTF.